This T cell receptor (beta chain) was recovered during a study of shared clonotypes between healthy human individuals. Study-level results: Depth of sequencing was expected to influence donor clonotype sharing. Sampling covered nothing but blood. Tissue TCR repertoires likely differ from those found in blood. Naive subsets generally had larger estimated richness than memory subsets. Of the naive CD4 clonotypes, around 5.2% were shared across a handful of donors.

Assay: immunoSEQ multiplex PCR; the TCRdb copy retains only in-frame clones and omits some. Of 2.3 million or so clones in the sample, about 92% were seen once. With 1 base clipped from V and 4 bases from J, the junction kept 6 bases outside the gene matches. Per germline, CDR1 SGHTA and CDR2 FQGNSA. CDR3 length: 17 amino acids. This clone was recorded once. Its antigen is unidentified. The same CDR3 can be traced to other DNA sequences in this sample. The specimen sequenced was naive CD4+ T cells from PBMCs. Indicated subset: CD45RA+ positively selected. This TCR derives from a man in his late teens or twenties in good health. Some clones in this sample may be carry-over from other donors' samples. This rearrangement joins TRBV7-2 to TRBJ2-5, with 13 positions matching TRBD2. The CDR3 DNA follows: TGTGCCAGCAGCTTAGGGACTAGCGGGAGACGGGGAGAGACCCAGTACTTC. It codes for CASSLGTSGRRGETQYF. Looking up the rest from reference TRBV7-2 and TRBJ2-5 gives the full variable domain: GAGVSQSPSNKVTEKGKDVELRCDPISGHTALYWYRQSLGQGLEFLIYFQGNSAPDKSGLPSDRFSAERTGGSVSTLTIQRTQQEDSAVYLCASSLGTSGRRGETQYFGPGTRLLVL.